The 3 T cell receptor beta chains below come from one sample, sequenced in a study of blood T cell repertoires in COVID-19 (dated by TCRdb to the early 2020s). The method was the immunoSEQ multiplex PCR assay. Sourced from immuneACCESS, this table was stored by TCRdb with only in-frame sequences that have V and J called. A share of the clones is absent; for the studies checked, an unresolved V gene accounts for under half, and the remainder has no known explanation. For this sample there are fewer than 110,000 clones; about 90% appear just once. About 5.3% of the sample is taken by the ten largest. The sample consisted of peripheral blood. The receptors shown here come from a man in his forties with active or convalescent COVID-19.

This rearrangement joins TRBV12-3 or TRBV12-4 to TRBJ1-2, with D tentatively TRBD1 (6 bases). The CDR3 runs 13 residues. V gave up 4 bases and J gave up 8 bases, with 14 bases separating them. DNA for the CDR3: TGTGCCAGCAGTTCAGGAGGGGGGGAAGGCTACACCTTC. This codes for CASSSGGGEGYTF.

The chain carries TRBV27 and TRBJ1-1, with D unclear. In germline, CDR1 is MNHEY, CDR2 SMNVEV (reference sequence). The CDR3 loop spans 13 amino acids. V was pared by 3 bases and J by 1 base, with 6 bases between. The CDR3 DNA is TGTGCCAGCAGTTTTATCGGGAACACTGAAGCTTTCTTT. It yields the protein CASSFIGNTEAFF.

This chain uses TRBV28 with TRBJ2-1, with 7 bases fitting TRBD2. The CDR3 has 15 amino acids. After removal of 3 bases from V and 0 bases from J, the junction contained 2 bases not matched to a gene. CDR1 is MDHEN and CDR2 is SYDVKM in the germline V gene. The CDR3 nucleotides read TGTGCCAGCAGTTTCGGGACTATCTCCTACAATGAGCAGTTCTTC. Translated: CASSFGTISYNEQFF. Filled out from reference TRBV28 and TRBJ2-1, the complete variable domain reads DVKVTQSSRYLVKRTGEKVFLECVQDMDHENMFWYRQDPGLGLRLIYFSYDVKMKEKGDIPEGYSVSREKKERFSLILESASTNQTSMYLCASSFGTISYNEQFFGPGTRLTVL.